This T cell receptor (beta chain) was captured in a study of blood T cells in healthy people across ages. Using a J-beta primer mix together with a sample-barcoded 5' primer, a second PCR was run for roughly 7 to 12 cycles. TCRdb reprocessed the 5' RACE reads with MiXCR, giving one entry per CDR3 protein. The repertoire includes 600,000 to 800,000 distinct CDR3 sequences, about 50% of them detected once, and less than 15% sits in the top ten. Many counts were recorded for this clonotype. The sequenced sample was blood. The receptor was derived from a woman aged 80 or over in good health.

DNA for the CDR3: TGCGCCAGCAGCTTTCTACCGGGGCGTCAAGAGACCCAGTACTTC. Translating it yields CASSFLPGRQETQYF. The chain couples TRBV5-1 to TRBJ2-5, with D tentatively TRBD1 or TRBD2 (5 bases each). Trimming pared 2 bases from V and 2 bases from J, leaving 13 bases between. This CDR3 is 15 amino acids long. Germline V lookup: CDR1 SGHRS, CDR2 YFSETQ.